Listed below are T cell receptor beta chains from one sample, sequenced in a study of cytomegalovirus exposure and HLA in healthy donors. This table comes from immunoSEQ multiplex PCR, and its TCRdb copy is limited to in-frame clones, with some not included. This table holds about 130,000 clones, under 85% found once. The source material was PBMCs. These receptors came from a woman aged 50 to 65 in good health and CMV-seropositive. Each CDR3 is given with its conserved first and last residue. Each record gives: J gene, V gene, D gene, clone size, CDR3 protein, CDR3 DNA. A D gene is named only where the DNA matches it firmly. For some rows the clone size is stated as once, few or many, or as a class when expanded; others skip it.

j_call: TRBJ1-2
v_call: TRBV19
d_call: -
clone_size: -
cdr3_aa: CASSAGSLRSGYTF
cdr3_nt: TGTGCCAGTAGTGCTGGCAGTCTTCGCTCTGGCTACACCTTC

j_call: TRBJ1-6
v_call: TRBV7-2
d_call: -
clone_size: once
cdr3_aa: CASSMNRDRSPLHF
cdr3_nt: TGTGCCAGCAGCATGAACAGGGATAGAAGCCCCCTCCACTTT

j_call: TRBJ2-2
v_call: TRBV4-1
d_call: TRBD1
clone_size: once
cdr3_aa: CAGSQDLRDSSNTGELFF
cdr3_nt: TGCGCCGGCAGCCAAGATCTACGGGACAGCTCGAACACCGGGGAGCTGTTTTTT

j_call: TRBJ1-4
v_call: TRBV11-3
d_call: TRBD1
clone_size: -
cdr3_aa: CASSPGQGNSEKLFF
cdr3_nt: TGTGCCAGCAGCCCGGGACAGGGTAACTCGGAAAAACTGTTTTTT

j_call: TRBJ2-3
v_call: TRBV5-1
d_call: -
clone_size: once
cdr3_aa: CASSLGGDRTDTQYF
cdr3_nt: TGCGCCAGCAGCTTGGGAGGCGACCGCACAGATACGCAGTATTTT

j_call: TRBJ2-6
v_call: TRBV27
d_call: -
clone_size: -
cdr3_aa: CASSLSWAPGANVLTF
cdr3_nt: TGTGCCAGCAGTTTATCGTGGGCCCCTGGGGCCAACGTCCTGACTTTC

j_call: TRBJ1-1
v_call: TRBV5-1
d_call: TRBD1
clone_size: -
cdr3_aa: CASSGTGAGNTEAFF
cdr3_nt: TGCGCCAGCAGCGGAACAGGGGCGGGGAACACTGAAGCTTTCTTT

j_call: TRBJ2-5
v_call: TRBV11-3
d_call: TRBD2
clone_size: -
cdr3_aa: CASRSLAGALGETQYF
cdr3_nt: TGTGCCAGCAGGTCTCTAGCGGGGGCCTTGGGAGAGACCCAGTACTTC

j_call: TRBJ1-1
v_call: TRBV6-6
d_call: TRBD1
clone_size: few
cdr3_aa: CASRPPGQTNEAFF
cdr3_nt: TGTGCCAGCAGACCCCCGGGACAGACAAATGAAGCTTTCTTT

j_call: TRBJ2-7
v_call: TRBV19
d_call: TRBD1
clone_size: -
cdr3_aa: CASSPTGTAYEQYF
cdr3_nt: TGTGCCAGTAGTCCGACGGGGACAGCCTACGAGCAGTACTTC

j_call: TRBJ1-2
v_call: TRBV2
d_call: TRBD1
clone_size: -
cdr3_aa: CASSGVTGVGGYTF
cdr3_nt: TGTGCCAGCAGTGGCGTAACAGGGGTAGGAGGCTACACCTTC

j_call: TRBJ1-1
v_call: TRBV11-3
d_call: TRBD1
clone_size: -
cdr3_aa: CASSRGGTDTEAFF
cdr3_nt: TGTGCCAGCAGCCGAGGGGGGACAGACACTGAAGCTTTCTTT

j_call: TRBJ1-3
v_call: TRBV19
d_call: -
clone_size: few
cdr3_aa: CASSSPSSVSGNTIYF
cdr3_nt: TGTGCCAGTAGTTCCCCCTCCTCAGTATCTGGAAACACCATATATTTT

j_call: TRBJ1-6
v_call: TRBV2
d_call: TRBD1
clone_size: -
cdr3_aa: CASSVDRERSPLHF
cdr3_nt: TGTGCCAGCAGTGTCGACAGGGAACGGTCGCCCCTCCACTTT

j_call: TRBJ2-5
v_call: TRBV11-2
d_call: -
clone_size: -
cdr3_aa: CASSLSPQGEGTQYF
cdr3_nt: TGTGCCAGCAGCTTGAGCCCACAGGGTGAAGGGACCCAGTACTTC

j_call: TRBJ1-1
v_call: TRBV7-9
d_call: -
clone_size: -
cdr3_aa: CSSSLAREGREDFF
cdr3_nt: TGTTCCAGCAGCTTAGCGCGCGAGGGTAGGGAGGATTTCTTT

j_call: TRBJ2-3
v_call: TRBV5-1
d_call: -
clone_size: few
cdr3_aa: CASSLVSSADTQYF
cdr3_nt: TGCGCCAGCAGCTTAGTATCTAGCGCAGATACGCAGTATTTT

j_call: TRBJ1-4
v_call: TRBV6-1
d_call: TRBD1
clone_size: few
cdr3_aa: CASSGTGAPTNEKLFF
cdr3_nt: TGTGCCAGCAGTGGGACAGGGGCTCCAACTAATGAAAAACTGTTTTTT

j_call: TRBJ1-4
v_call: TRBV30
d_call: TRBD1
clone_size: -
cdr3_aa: CAWSPGQGIEKLFF
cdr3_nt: TGTGCCTGGAGTCCGGGACAGGGAATTGAAAAACTGTTTTTT

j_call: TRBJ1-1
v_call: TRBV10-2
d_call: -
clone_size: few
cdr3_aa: CASVGLDRTEAFF
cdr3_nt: TGCGCCAGCGTAGGCCTCGACAGAACTGAAGCTTTCTTT

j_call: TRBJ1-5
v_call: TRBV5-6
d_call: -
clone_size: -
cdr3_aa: CASSLTGNQPQHF
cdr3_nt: TGTGCCAGCAGCTTAACAGGGAATCAGCCCCAGCATTTT

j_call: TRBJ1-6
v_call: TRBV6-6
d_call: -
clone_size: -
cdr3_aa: CASRGTRESPLHF
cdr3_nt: TGTGCCAGCAGAGGGACACGTGAATCACCCCTCCACTTT

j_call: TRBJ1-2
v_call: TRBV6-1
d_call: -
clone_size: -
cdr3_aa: CASSDAREGAGSPYGYTF
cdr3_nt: TGTGCCAGCAGTGACGCGAGGGAGGGAGCAGGGTCCCCCTATGGCTACACCTTC

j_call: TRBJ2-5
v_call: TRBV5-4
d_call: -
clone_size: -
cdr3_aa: CASSLEYRAETQYF
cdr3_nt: TGTGCCAGCAGCTTGGAATACAGGGCTGAGACCCAGTACTTC